This is a list of T cell receptor beta chains from one sample in a study of blood T cell repertoires in COVID-19. Some clones are missing from TCRdb's copy, which holds only in-frame ones; the method was immunoSEQ multiplex PCR. The sample has 150,000 or so clones; over 60% are singletons. Sequenced input: peripheral blood. These receptors were collected from a woman aged 50 to 60 with active or convalescent COVID-19. Each CDR3 is given with its conserved first and last residue. Each record gives: J gene, V gene, D gene, clone size, CDR3 DNA, CDR3 protein. D genes are given only for firm matches. Only part of the rows carry a size: once, few, many, or a class if the clone is expanded.

j_call: TRBJ1-3; v_call: TRBV5-1; d_call: TRBD1; clone_size: -; cdr3_nt: TGCGCCAGCAGCATGACAGGGTTCGGAAACACCATATATTTT; cdr3_aa: CASSMTGFGNTIYF
j_call: TRBJ2-3; v_call: TRBV4-1; d_call: -; clone_size: -; cdr3_nt: TGCGCCAGCAGACCAGCGGACAGAGTGGAAGATACGCAGTATTTT; cdr3_aa: CASRPADRVEDTQYF
j_call: TRBJ1-5; v_call: TRBV2; d_call: TRBD1; clone_size: -; cdr3_nt: TGTGCCAGCAGTGAAGAGGTCAGGGGGCGCGGGCCCCAGCATTTT; cdr3_aa: CASSEEVRGRGPQHF
j_call: TRBJ2-7; v_call: TRBV9; d_call: -; clone_size: -; cdr3_nt: TGTGCCAGCAGCCCCCACGAGAGGGCCTCATTCGAGCAGTACTTC; cdr3_aa: CASSPHERASFEQYF
j_call: TRBJ1-1; v_call: TRBV28; d_call: TRBD1; clone_size: -; cdr3_nt: TGTGCCAGCTACCAACAGGGGGCCTCCACTGAAGCTTTCTTT; cdr3_aa: CASYQQGASTEAFF
j_call: TRBJ2-2; v_call: TRBV5-1; d_call: TRBD2; clone_size: once; cdr3_nt: TGCGCCAGCAGCTTGGCATCTAGCGGCACCGGGGAGCTGTTTTTT; cdr3_aa: CASSLASSGTGELFF
j_call: TRBJ2-1; v_call: TRBV5-1; d_call: TRBD1; clone_size: once; cdr3_nt: TGCGCCAGCAGCCCGATACCGGGACAGGGGGGAAACAATGAGCAGTTCTTC; cdr3_aa: CASSPIPGQGGNNEQFF
j_call: TRBJ2-1; v_call: TRBV7-2; d_call: TRBD2; clone_size: -; cdr3_nt: TGTGCCAGCAGCGTACGGGGGGGAGGGAGCTCCTACAATGAGCAGTTCTTC; cdr3_aa: CASSVRGGGSSYNEQFF
j_call: TRBJ1-1; v_call: TRBV21-1; d_call: -; clone_size: -; cdr3_nt: TGTGCCAGCAGCCACCCGGGGGGCACTGAAGCTTTCTTT; cdr3_aa: CASSHPGGTEAFF
j_call: TRBJ1-5; v_call: TRBV28; d_call: -; clone_size: -; cdr3_nt: TGTGCCAGCAGTTTAGGAGGAAGGTCTCAGCCCCAGCATTTT; cdr3_aa: CASSLGGRSQPQHF
j_call: TRBJ2-4; v_call: TRBV19; d_call: -; clone_size: -; cdr3_nt: TGTGCCAGTAGTTCCAGGACCGGATCGGGGGCCAAAAACATTCAGTACTTC; cdr3_aa: CASSSRTGSGAKNIQYF
j_call: TRBJ1-1; v_call: TRBV18; d_call: -; clone_size: -; cdr3_nt: TGTGCCAGCTCACCACTAGCCCCGACAGGGAACACTGAAGCTTTCTTT; cdr3_aa: CASSPLAPTGNTEAFF
j_call: TRBJ1-5; v_call: TRBV19; d_call: -; clone_size: -; cdr3_nt: TGTGCCAGTAGTATGGGGGGTTACAGCCAGCCCCAGCATTTT; cdr3_aa: CASSMGGYSQPQHF
j_call: TRBJ1-1; v_call: TRBV28; d_call: -; clone_size: -; cdr3_nt: TGTGCCAGCAGCCCTAGTGGGGAGGCGAACACTGAAGCTTTCTTT; cdr3_aa: CASSPSGEANTEAFF
j_call: TRBJ1-2; v_call: TRBV7-9; d_call: TRBD1; clone_size: many; cdr3_nt: TGTGCCAGCAGCTTAGGGACAGGGAACTATGGCTACACCTTC; cdr3_aa: CASSLGTGNYGYTF
j_call: TRBJ1-5; v_call: TRBV3-1/TRBV3-2; d_call: -; clone_size: -; cdr3_nt: TGTGCCAGCAGCCAACGAGGGGGGGATCAGCCCCAGCATTTT; cdr3_aa: CASSQRGGDQPQHF
j_call: TRBJ2-2; v_call: TRBV19; d_call: -; clone_size: -; cdr3_nt: TGTGCCAGTAGAGAGAGGGCAGGAAACACCGGGGAGCTGTTTTTT; cdr3_aa: CASRERAGNTGELFF
j_call: TRBJ1-1; v_call: TRBV30; d_call: -; clone_size: -; cdr3_nt: TGTGCCTGGAGCCCCGGGGGAGCTTTCTTT; cdr3_aa: CAWSPGGAFF
j_call: TRBJ2-5; v_call: TRBV2; d_call: TRBD1; clone_size: once; cdr3_nt: TGTGCCAGCAGTGGGACAGGGGGCGGCGAGACCCAGTACTTC; cdr3_aa: CASSGTGGGETQYF
j_call: TRBJ1-5; v_call: TRBV7-8; d_call: -; clone_size: -; cdr3_nt: TGTGCCAGCAGCGGACAGATAAATCAGCCCCAGCATTTT; cdr3_aa: CASSGQINQPQHF
j_call: TRBJ2-3; v_call: TRBV4-3; d_call: -; clone_size: -; cdr3_nt: TGCGCCAGCAGCCAAGAAATGCACTATTCTAGCACAGATACGCAGTATTTT; cdr3_aa: CASSQEMHYSSTDTQYF
j_call: TRBJ1-5; v_call: TRBV28; d_call: TRBD1; clone_size: -; cdr3_nt: TGTGCCAGCAGTTTATGGGCCCCGGGGAGGAGAAGACAGGGTGATCAGCCCCAGCATTTT; cdr3_aa: CASSLWAPGRRRQGDQPQHF
j_call: TRBJ1-3; v_call: TRBV9; d_call: TRBD1; clone_size: -; cdr3_nt: TGTGCCAGCAGCACGGGGACAGGGAATGGAAACACCATATATTTT; cdr3_aa: CASSTGTGNGNTIYF
j_call: TRBJ2-2; v_call: TRBV6-6; d_call: TRBD1; clone_size: -; cdr3_nt: TGTGCCAGCAGCTGGGACAGGGGGCGCACCGGGGAGCTGTTTTTT; cdr3_aa: CASSWDRGRTGELFF
j_call: TRBJ1-5; v_call: TRBV28; d_call: -; clone_size: once; cdr3_nt: TGTGCCAGCAGTCCAAACAATCAGCCCCAGCATTTT; cdr3_aa: CASSPNNQPQHF
j_call: TRBJ2-5; v_call: TRBV29-1; d_call: TRBD2; clone_size: -; cdr3_nt: TGCAGCGTTTCCGGGACTAGCGGGGGGCCGGGAGAGACCCAGTACTTC; cdr3_aa: CSVSGTSGGPGETQYF
j_call: TRBJ2-5; v_call: TRBV5-1; d_call: TRBD2; clone_size: -; cdr3_nt: TGCGCCAGCAGGGGGGGAGGGCAGTCCTCCGAGACCCAGTACTTC; cdr3_aa: CASRGGGQSSETQYF
j_call: TRBJ2-1; v_call: TRBV3-1/TRBV3-2; d_call: TRBD2; clone_size: -; cdr3_nt: TGTGCCAGCAGCCCAGGGACTAGCGGGAGGGCCTTCTACAATGAGCAGTTCTTC; cdr3_aa: CASSPGTSGRAFYNEQFF
j_call: TRBJ2-5; v_call: TRBV6-2/TRBV6-3; d_call: -; clone_size: -; cdr3_nt: TGTGCCAGCAGTTATCAAACATCAGGCCAGAGTCAAGAGACCCAGTACTTC; cdr3_aa: CASSYQTSGQSQETQYF
j_call: TRBJ2-1; v_call: TRBV7-9; d_call: TRBD2; clone_size: few; cdr3_nt: TGTGCCAGCAGCTTAGTTTTTAGCGGGGGTAACCCCTACAATGAGCAGTTCTTC; cdr3_aa: CASSLVFSGGNPYNEQFF
j_call: TRBJ2-7; v_call: TRBV6-2/TRBV6-3; d_call: TRBD1; clone_size: -; cdr3_nt: TGTGCCAGCAGTTACCTGGGACAGGGAGTAAGCGAGCAGTACTTC; cdr3_aa: CASSYLGQGVSEQYF
j_call: TRBJ2-5; v_call: TRBV27; d_call: TRBD1; clone_size: -; cdr3_nt: TGTGCCAGCAGTTCGGGGGACAGGGGATCAGAGACCCAGTACTTC; cdr3_aa: CASSSGDRGSETQYF
j_call: TRBJ2-3; v_call: TRBV5-1; d_call: -; clone_size: -; cdr3_nt: TGCGCCAGCAGCCCTCGCACAGATACGCAGTATTTT; cdr3_aa: CASSPRTDTQYF
j_call: TRBJ1-6; v_call: TRBV4-1; d_call: TRBD1; clone_size: -; cdr3_nt: TGCGCCAGCAGCCAAGATGGGGACAGGGCACTATTTAATTCACCCCTCCACTTT; cdr3_aa: CASSQDGDRALFNSPLHF
j_call: TRBJ1-5; v_call: TRBV6-2/TRBV6-3; d_call: TRBD1; clone_size: -; cdr3_nt: TGTGCCAGCAGTTACAAAGGACAGGGCAATCAGCCCCAGCATTTT; cdr3_aa: CASSYKGQGNQPQHF
j_call: TRBJ2-1; v_call: TRBV6-1; d_call: TRBD1; clone_size: -; cdr3_nt: TGTGCCAGCAGTGCCCATGGCGGACAGGGGGCCTACAATGAGCAGTTCTTC; cdr3_aa: CASSAHGGQGAYNEQFF
j_call: TRBJ2-7; v_call: TRBV28; d_call: -; clone_size: -; cdr3_nt: TGTGCCAGCACCGTCGGACAGACGATTTACGAGCAGTACTTC; cdr3_aa: CASTVGQTIYEQYF
j_call: TRBJ1-2; v_call: TRBV7-2; d_call: TRBD1; clone_size: -; cdr3_nt: TGTGCCAGCAGCCCCAGCGGGGACAGGCCTAACTATGGCTACACCTTC; cdr3_aa: CASSPSGDRPNYGYTF
j_call: TRBJ1-1; v_call: TRBV3-1/TRBV3-2; d_call: -; clone_size: -; cdr3_nt: TGTGCCAGCAGCCAAGTTTCAACCACATCCCAAGCTTTCTTT; cdr3_aa: CASSQVSTTSQAFF
j_call: TRBJ1-4; v_call: TRBV2; d_call: -; clone_size: -; cdr3_nt: TGTGCCAGCAGTACAGGGTTAGGGGATGAAAAACTGTTTTTT; cdr3_aa: CASSTGLGDEKLFF
j_call: TRBJ2-2; v_call: TRBV19; d_call: -; clone_size: -; cdr3_nt: TGTGCCAGTAGTCGGGGTACGAACACCGGGGAGCTGTTTTTT; cdr3_aa: CASSRGTNTGELFF
j_call: TRBJ1-1; v_call: TRBV5-1; d_call: -; clone_size: -; cdr3_nt: TGCGCCAGCAGCTTGGGTCCGGAGGGAGGCACTGAAGCTTTCTTT; cdr3_aa: CASSLGPEGGTEAFF
j_call: TRBJ1-2; v_call: TRBV9; d_call: TRBD1; clone_size: -; cdr3_nt: TGTGCCAGCAGCGTTGGGACAGGGGGCCCCTATGGCTACACCTTC; cdr3_aa: CASSVGTGGPYGYTF
j_call: TRBJ2-1; v_call: TRBV9; d_call: TRBD2; clone_size: -; cdr3_nt: TGTGCCAGCAGCGTCACTAGCGGGGGCCCCAATGAGCAGTTCTTC; cdr3_aa: CASSVTSGGPNEQFF
j_call: TRBJ1-3; v_call: TRBV4-1; d_call: -; clone_size: -; cdr3_nt: TGCGCCAGCAGCCAAGATCTTTCGAGGGGAAACACCATATATTTT; cdr3_aa: CASSQDLSRGNTIYF
j_call: TRBJ1-2; v_call: TRBV4-1; d_call: -; clone_size: -; cdr3_nt: TGCGCCAGCAGCCAAGAGAGAGGTGGCTACACCTTC; cdr3_aa: CASSQERGGYTF
j_call: TRBJ2-3; v_call: TRBV9; d_call: -; clone_size: once; cdr3_nt: TGTGCCAGCAGCGTAGTTGGGCAGGCAACCACAGATACGCAGTATTTT; cdr3_aa: CASSVVGQATTDTQYF
j_call: TRBJ1-2; v_call: TRBV7-2; d_call: TRBD1; clone_size: -; cdr3_nt: TGTGCCAGCAGCTCACCCGGGACAGGGGCATCGGACTATGGCTACACCTTC; cdr3_aa: CASSSPGTGASDYGYTF
j_call: TRBJ2-2; v_call: TRBV7-3; d_call: TRBD2; clone_size: few; cdr3_nt: TGTGCCAGCAGCTTTACCCCTAGCGGGTCCACCGGGGAGCTGTTTTTT; cdr3_aa: CASSFTPSGSTGELFF
j_call: TRBJ1-2; v_call: TRBV27; d_call: TRBD1; clone_size: -; cdr3_nt: TGTGCCAGCAGTTCTCAAAGACAGGGGATCTATGGCTACACCTTC; cdr3_aa: CASSSQRQGIYGYTF
j_call: TRBJ1-6; v_call: TRBV10-3; d_call: -; clone_size: -; cdr3_nt: TGTGCCATCAGTGAGTCGATAGAGTCTTCACCCCTCCACTTT; cdr3_aa: CAISESIESSPLHF
j_call: TRBJ2-2; v_call: TRBV15; d_call: -; clone_size: -; cdr3_nt: TGTGCCACCAGCAGAGGAAAGAACAGCAACACCGGGGAGCTGTTTTTT; cdr3_aa: CATSRGKNSNTGELFF
j_call: TRBJ2-2; v_call: TRBV7-8; d_call: TRBD2; clone_size: -; cdr3_nt: TGTGCCAGCAGTCGACTAGCGGGGGTCTACGGGGAGCTGTTTTTT; cdr3_aa: CASSRLAGVYGELFF
j_call: TRBJ2-1; v_call: TRBV10-3; d_call: TRBD2; clone_size: -; cdr3_nt: TGTGCCATCAAAGGCGAGCGGGAAGACAATGAGCAGTTCTTC; cdr3_aa: CAIKGEREDNEQFF